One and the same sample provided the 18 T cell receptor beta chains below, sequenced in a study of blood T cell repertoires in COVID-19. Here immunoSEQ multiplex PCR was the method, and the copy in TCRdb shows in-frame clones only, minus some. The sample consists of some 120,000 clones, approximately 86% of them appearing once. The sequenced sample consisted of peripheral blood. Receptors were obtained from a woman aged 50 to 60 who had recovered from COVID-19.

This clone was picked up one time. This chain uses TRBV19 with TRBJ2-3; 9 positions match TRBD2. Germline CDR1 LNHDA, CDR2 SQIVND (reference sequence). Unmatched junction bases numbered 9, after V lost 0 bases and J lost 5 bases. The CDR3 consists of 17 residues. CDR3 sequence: CASSIDPIAGVQDTQYF. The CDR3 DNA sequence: TGTGCCAGTAGTATAGATCCGATAGCGGGAGTCCAAGATACGCAGTATTTT. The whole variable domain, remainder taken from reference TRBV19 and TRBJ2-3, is DGGITQSPKYLFRKEGQNVTLSCEQNLNHDAMYWYRQDPGQGLRLIYYSQIVNDFQKGDIAEGYSVSREKKESFPLTVTSAQKNPTAFYLCASSIDPIAGVQDTQYFGPGTRLTVL.

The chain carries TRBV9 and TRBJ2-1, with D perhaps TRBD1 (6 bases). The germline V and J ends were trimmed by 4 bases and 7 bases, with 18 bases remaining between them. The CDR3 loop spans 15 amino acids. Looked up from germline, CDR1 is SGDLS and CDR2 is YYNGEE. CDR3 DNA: TGTGCCAGCAGCCTGGCAGGGGACCCCCGGAATGAGCAGTTCTTC. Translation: CASSLAGDPRNEQFF.

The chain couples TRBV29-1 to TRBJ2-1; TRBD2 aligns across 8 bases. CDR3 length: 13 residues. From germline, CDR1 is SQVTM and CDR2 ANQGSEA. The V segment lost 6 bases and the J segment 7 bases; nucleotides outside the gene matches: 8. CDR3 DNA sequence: TGCAGCGTCCGTCGGGGGGGAATGAATGAGCAGTTCTTC. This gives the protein CSVRRGGMNEQFF.

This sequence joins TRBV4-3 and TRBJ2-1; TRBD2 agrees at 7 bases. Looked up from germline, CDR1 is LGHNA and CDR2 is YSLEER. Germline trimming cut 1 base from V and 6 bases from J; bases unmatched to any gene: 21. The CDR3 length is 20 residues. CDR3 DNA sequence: TGCGCCAGCAGCCAAGGAATGACGACTAGCTACAGTATATATTCCAATGAGCAGTTCTTC. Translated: CASSQGMTTSYSIYSNEQFF.

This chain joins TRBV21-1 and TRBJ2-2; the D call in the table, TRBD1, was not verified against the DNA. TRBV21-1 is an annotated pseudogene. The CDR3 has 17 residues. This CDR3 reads CASSKEVTGDVTGELFF. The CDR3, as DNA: TGTGCCAGCAGCAAAGAGGTGACAGGGGATGTCACCGGGGAGCTGTTTTTT.

CDR3 amino acids: CASSWDRNYEQYF. CDR3 in DNA: TGTGCCAGCAGTTGGGACAGGAACTACGAGCAGTACTTC. The rearrangement joins TRBV6-5 to TRBJ2-7; 8 positions match TRBD1. Germline assignment: CDR1 MNHEY and CDR2 SVGAGI. Trimming at V came to 4 bases and at J to 3 bases, leaving 2 bases not matched to a gene. This CDR3 contains 13 residues.

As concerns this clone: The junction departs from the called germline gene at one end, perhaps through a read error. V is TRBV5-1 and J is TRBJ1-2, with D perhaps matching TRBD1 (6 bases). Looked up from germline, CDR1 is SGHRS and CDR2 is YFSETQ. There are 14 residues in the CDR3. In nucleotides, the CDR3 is TGCGCCCGCAGCCCGGGGGGGGGCGACTATGGCTACACCTTC. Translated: CARSPGGGDYGYTF.

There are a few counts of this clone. The CDR3 DNA reads as TGTGCCAGCAGCTCCGGACTAGCGGGAGCCACAGATACGCAGTATTTT. Protein product: CASSSGLAGATDTQYF. J is TRBJ2-3 and V is TRBV5-5; 13 bases fit TRBD2. V gave up 3 bases and J gave up 2 bases; unmatched junction bases: 3. CDR1 is SGHKS and CDR2 is YYEKEE in the germline V gene (reference sequence). This CDR3 comprises 16 residues.

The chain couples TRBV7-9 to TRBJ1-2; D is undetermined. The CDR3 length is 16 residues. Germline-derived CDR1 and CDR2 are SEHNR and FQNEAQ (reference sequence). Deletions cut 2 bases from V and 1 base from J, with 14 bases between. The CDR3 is CASSLRSPELNYGYTF. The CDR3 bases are TGTGCCAGCAGCTTACGGTCCCCCGAACTTAACTATGGCTACACCTTC.

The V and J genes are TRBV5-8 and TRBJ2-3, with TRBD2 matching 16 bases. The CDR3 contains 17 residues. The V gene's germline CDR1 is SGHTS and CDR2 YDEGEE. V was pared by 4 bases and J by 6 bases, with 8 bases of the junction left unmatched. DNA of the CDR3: TGTGCCAGCAGCCGTGCAGGGACTAGCGGGGGGGCCGATACGCAGTATTTT. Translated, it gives CASSRAGTSGGADTQYF.

The CDR3 protein is CASSRPGTDQETQYF. In DNA form, the CDR3 reads TGTGCCAGCAGTAGGCCCGGGACAGACCAAGAGACCCAGTACTTC. The chain has TRBV6-5 and TRBJ2-5, with 7 nucleotides matching TRBD1. The CDR3 is 15 amino acids. V lost 5 bases to trimming and J lost 0 bases; unmatched junction nucleotides: 6. Germline loops: CDR1 MNHEY, CDR2 SVGAGI.

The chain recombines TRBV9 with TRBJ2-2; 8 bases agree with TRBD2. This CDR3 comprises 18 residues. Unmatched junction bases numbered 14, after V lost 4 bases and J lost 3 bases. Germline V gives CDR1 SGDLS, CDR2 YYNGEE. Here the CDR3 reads CASSSRNLGAGDTGELFF. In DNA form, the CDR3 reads TGTGCCAGCAGCTCTCGTAACCTGGGAGCGGGAGACACCGGGGAGCTGTTTTTT.

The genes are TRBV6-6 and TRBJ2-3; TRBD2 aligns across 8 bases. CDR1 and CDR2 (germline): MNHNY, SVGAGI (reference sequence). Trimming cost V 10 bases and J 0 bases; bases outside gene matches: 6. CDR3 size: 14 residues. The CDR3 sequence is CATTGGASTDTQYF. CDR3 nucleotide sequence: TGTGCCACCACGGGGGGGGCTAGCACAGATACGCAGTATTTT.

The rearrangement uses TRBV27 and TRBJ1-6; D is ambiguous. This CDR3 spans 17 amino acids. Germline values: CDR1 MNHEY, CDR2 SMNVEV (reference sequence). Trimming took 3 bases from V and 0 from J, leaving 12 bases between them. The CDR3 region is CASSFRLDYSYNSPLHF. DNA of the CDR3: TGTGCCAGCAGTTTTCGGTTAGACTACTCCTATAATTCACCCCTCCACTTT.

The CDR3 nucleotides read TGTGCCAGCAGCCGTACCGGGACTAGCTCCTACGAGCAGTACTTC. This translates into CASSRTGTSSYEQYF. The J gene is TRBJ2-7, the V gene TRBV3-1 (or the pseudogene TRBV3-2), with TRBD2 identical over 8 bases. This CDR3 has 15 residues. With 4 bases clipped from V and 0 bases from J, the junction kept 5 bases outside the gene matches. Per the germline V gene, CDR1 is LGHDT and CDR2 is YNNKEL (reference sequence).

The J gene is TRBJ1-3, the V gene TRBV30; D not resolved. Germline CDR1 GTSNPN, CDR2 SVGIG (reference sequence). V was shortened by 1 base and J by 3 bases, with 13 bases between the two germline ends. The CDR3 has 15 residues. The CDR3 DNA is TGTGCCTGGAGTGGAGGGAACCCCCTTGGAAACACCATATATTTT. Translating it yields CAWSGGNPLGNTIYF.

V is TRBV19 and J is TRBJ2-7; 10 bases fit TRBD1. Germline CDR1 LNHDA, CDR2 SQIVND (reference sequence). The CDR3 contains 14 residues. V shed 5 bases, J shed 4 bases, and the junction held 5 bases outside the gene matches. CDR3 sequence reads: CASSSRTGGYEQYF. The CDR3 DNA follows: TGTGCCAGTAGTTCCAGGACAGGGGGATACGAGCAGTACTTC.

CDR3 amino acids: CATHGAGENYGYTF. CDR3 coding DNA: TGTGCCACCCACGGGGCGGGGGAGAACTATGGCTACACCTTC. The chain is built from TRBV5-4 and TRBJ1-2, with a tentative D call TRBD1 (5 bases). Germline V CDR1 and CDR2: SGHNT, YYREEE (reference sequence). V was trimmed by 9 bases and J by 2 bases, leaving 17 bases between them. The CDR3 is 14 amino acids.